Detailed here is one T cell receptor (beta chain). Germline assignment: CDR1 LNHDA and CDR2 SQIVND (reference sequence). The CDR3 length is 14 residues. V gave up 7 bases and J gave up 1 base, with 12 bases separating them. The data were taken from a study of T cell responses to AZD1222 COVID-19 vaccine. TCRdb's table, derived via immunoSEQ multiplex PCR, lists solely in-frame clones and lacks some. The data hold fewer than 150,000 clones, with around 90% observed a single time. Source: peripheral blood, taken on day 0 of AZD1222 vaccination. The receptor was derived from an adult in good health. The chain recombines TRBV19 with TRBJ2-3, with D possibly TRBD1 on 6 matching bases. Here the CDR3 reads CASTPHRGTDTQYF. Here the CDR3 DNA reads TGTGCCAGTACCCCGCACAGGGGCACAGATACGCAGTATTTT.